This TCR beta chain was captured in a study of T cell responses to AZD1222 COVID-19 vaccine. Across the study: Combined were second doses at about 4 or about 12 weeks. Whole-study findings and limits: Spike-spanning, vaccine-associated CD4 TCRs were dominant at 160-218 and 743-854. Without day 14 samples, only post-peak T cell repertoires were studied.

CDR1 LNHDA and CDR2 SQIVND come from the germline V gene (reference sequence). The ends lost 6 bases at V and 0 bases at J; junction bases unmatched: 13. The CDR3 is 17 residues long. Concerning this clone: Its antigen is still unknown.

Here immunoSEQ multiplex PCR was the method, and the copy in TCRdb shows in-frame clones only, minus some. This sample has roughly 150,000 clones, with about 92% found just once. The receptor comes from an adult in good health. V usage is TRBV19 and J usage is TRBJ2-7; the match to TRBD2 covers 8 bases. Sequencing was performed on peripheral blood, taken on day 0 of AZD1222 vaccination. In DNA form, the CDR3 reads TGTGCCAGTAGCCCGGGGGGGGAGCGGGTAGTCTCCTACGAGCAGTACTTC. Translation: CASSPGGERVVSYEQYF.